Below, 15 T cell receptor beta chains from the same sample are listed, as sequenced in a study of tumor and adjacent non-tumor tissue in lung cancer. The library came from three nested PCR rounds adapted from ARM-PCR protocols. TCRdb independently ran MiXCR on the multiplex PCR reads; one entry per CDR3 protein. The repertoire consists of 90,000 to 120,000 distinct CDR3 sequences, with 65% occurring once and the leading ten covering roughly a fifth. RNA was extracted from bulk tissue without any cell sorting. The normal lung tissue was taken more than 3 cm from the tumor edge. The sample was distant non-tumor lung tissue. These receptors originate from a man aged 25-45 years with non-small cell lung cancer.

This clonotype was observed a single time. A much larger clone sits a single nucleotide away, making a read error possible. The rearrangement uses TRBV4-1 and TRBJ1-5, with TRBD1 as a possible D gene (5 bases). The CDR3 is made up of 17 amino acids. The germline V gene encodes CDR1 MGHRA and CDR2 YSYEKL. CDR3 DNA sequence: TGCGCCAGCAGCCAGGAGGGAGGGGCGGGGGAAAATCAGTCCCAGCATTTT. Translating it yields CASSQEGGAGENQSQHF.

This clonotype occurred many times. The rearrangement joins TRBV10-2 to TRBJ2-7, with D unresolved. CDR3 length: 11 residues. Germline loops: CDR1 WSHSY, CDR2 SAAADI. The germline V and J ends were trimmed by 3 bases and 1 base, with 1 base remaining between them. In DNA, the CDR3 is TGCGCCAGCAGTGAATCCTACGAGCAGTACTTC. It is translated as CASSESYEQYF.

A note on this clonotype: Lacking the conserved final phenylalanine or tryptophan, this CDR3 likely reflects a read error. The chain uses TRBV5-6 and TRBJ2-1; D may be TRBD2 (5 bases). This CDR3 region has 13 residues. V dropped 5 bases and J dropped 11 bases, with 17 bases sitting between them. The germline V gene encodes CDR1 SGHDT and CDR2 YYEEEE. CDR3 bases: TGTGCCAGCAGTCTCGGACTTGGTAATAAGCAGTTCTCC. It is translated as CASSLGLGNKQFS.

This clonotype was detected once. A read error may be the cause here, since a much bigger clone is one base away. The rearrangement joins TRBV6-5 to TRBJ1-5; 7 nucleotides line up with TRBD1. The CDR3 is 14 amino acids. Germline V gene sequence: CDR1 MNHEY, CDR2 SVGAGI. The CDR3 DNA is TGTGCCAGCAAACCGACAGGGAAGAATCAGCCCAAGCATTTT. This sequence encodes CASKPTGKNQPKHF.

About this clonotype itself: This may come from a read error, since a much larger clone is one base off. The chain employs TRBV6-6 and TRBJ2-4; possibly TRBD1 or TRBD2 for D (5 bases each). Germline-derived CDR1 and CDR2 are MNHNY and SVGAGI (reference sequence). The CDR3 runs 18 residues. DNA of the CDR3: TGTGTCAGCAGTTACTCGGGGCAGATGGCACTAGCCAAAAACATTCAGTACTTC. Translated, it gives CVSSYSGQMALAKNIQYF.

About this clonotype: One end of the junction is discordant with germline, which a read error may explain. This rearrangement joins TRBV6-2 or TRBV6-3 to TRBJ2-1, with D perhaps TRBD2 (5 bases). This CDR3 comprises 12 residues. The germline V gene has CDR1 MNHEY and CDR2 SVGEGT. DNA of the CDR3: TGTGCCAGCGGCCTGACTATGAATGAGCAGTTCTTT. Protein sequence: CASGLTMNEQFF.

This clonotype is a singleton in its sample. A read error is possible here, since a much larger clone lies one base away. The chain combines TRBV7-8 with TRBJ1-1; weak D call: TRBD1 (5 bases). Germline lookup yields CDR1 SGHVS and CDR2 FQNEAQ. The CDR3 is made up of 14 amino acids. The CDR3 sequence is CASSTRQMNTETFF. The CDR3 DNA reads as TGTGCCAGCAGCACGCGACAGATGAACACTGAAACTTTCTTT.

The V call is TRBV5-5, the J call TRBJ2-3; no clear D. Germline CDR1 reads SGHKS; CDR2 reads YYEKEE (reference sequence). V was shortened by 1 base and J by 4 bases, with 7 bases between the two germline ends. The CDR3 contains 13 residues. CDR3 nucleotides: TGTGCCAGCAGCTTGCTCCTATCAGATACGCAGTATTTT. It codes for CASSLLLSDTQYF.

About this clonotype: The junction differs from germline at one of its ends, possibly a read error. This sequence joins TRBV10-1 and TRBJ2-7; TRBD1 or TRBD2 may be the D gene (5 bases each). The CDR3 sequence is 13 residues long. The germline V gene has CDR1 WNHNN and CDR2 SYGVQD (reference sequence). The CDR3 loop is CTSSIAGTYEQYF. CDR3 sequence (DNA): TGCACCAGTAGTATCGCAGGGACGTACGAGCAGTACTTC.

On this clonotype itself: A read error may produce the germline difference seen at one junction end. CDR3 in amino acids: CVSNIGTSGGASDTQYF. The CDR3 DNA is TGTGTCAGCAATATCGGGACTAGCGGGGGGGCATCAGATACACAGTATTTT. This chain uses TRBV12-3 or TRBV12-4 with TRBJ2-3; TRBD2 aligns across 16 bases. This CDR3 spans 17 amino acids.

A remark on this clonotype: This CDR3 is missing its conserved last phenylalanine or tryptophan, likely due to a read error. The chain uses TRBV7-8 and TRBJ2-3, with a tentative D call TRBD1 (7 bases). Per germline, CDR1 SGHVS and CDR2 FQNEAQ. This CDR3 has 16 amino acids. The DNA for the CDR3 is TGTGCCAGCAGCTTATCAGGGGGGTCGGGCACTGATACGCAGTATTAT. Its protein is CASSLSGGSGTDTQYY.

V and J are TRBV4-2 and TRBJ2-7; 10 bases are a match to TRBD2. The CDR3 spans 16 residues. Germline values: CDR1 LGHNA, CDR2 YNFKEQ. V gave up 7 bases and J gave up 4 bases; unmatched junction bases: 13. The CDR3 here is CASNVSLAGGGYEQYF. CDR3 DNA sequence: TGTGCCAGCAACGTATCATTAGCGGGGGGTGGATACGAGCAGTACTTC.

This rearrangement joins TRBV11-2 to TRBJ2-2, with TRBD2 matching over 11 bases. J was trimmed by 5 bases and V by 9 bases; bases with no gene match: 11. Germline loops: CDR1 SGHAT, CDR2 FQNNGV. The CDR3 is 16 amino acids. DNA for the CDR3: TGTGCCAGTATGTTAGAACTAGCGGGAGAAACCGGGGAGCTGTTTTTT. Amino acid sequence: CASMLELAGETGELFF.

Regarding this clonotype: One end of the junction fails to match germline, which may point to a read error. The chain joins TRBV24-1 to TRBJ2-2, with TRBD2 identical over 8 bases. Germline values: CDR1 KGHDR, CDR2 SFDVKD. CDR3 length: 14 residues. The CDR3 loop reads CATSGTSHIGELFF. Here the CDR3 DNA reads TGTGCCACCAGTGGGACTAGCCACATCGGGGAGCTGTTCTTT.

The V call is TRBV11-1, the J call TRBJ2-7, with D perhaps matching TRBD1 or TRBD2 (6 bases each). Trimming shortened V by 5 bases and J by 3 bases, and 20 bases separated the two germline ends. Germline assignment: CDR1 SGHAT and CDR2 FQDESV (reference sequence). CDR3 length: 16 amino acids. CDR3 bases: TGTGCCAGCAGCCTAGAGGTGTCGGGGGCACGCTACGAGCAGTACTTC. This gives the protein CASSLEVSGARYEQYF.